The table lists the clone carrying this T cell receptor (beta chain) with a count of one. Sequencing used immunoSEQ multiplex PCR; TCRdb keeps in-frame clones, though not all of them. The profile shows some 190,000 clones, 76% of them singletons. The sample originates from a study of blood T cell repertoires in COVID-19. Study at large: T cells, B-cell-depleted T cells, or PBMCs supplied cDNA or gDNA.

The V segment lost 1 base and the J segment 1 base; nucleotides outside the gene matches: 4. CDR1 and CDR2 (germline): SGDLS, YYNGEE. This CDR3 spans 15 amino acids. Material for sequencing was PBMCs or T cells enriched from blood (not recorded which). This chain joins TRBV9 and TRBJ1-1, with 7 bases matching TRBD1. This sequence was found in a woman aged 50 to 60 with acute COVID-19. The CDR3 nucleotides are TGTGCCAGCAGCGTAAGAGGACAGGAGAACACTGAAGCTTTCTTT. Amino acids: CASSVRGQENTEAFF.